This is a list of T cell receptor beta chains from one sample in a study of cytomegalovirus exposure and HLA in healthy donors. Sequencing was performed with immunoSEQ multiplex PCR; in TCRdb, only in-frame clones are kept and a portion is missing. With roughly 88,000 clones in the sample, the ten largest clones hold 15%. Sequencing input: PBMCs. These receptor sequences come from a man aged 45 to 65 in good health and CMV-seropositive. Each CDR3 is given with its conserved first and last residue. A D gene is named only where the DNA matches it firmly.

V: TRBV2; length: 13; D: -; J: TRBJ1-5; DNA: TGTGCCAGCAGTGATTATAGCAATCAGCCCCAGCATTTT; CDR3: CASSDYSNQPQHF
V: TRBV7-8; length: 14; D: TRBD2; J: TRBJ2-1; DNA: TGTGCCAGCAGCGGAGCGGGGCCGTACAATGAGCAGTTCTTC; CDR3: CASSGAGPYNEQFF
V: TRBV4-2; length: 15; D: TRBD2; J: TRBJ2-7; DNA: TGTGCCAGCAGCCCTGCCGGGACTAACTCCTACGAGCAGTACTTC; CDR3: CASSPAGTNSYEQYF
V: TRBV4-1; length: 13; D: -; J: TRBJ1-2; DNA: TGCGCCAGCAGCCAACTTCGACAGGCCCCCGACACCTTC; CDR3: CASSQLRQAPDTF
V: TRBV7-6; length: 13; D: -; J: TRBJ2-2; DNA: TGTGCCAGCAGACTAGCTAGTAACGGGGAGCTGTTTTTT; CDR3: CASRLASNGELFF
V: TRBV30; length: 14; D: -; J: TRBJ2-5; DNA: TGTGCCTGGAGGACTCCGGGAGCGATAGAGACCCAGTACTTC; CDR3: CAWRTPGAIETQYF
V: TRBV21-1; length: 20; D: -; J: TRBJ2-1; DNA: TGTGCCAGCAGCAAACAAGAGGGAGGGGGTCCCACCTTCGCATACAATGAGCAGTTCTTC; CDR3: CASSKQEGGGPTFAYNEQFF
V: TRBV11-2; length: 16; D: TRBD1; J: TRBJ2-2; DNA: TGTGCCAGCAGCAAGGATGGGACAGGGTACACCGGGGAGCTGTTTTTT; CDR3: CASSKDGTGYTGELFF
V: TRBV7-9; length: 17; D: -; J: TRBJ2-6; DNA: TGTGCCAGCAGCCAGTCGAGACAGAGCTCTGGGGCCAACGTCCTGACTTTC; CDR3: CASSQSRQSSGANVLTF
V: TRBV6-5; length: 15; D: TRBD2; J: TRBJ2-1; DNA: TGTGCCAGCAGACTAGCGCTGAGCTCCTACAATGAGCAGTTCTTC; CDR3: CASRLALSSYNEQFF
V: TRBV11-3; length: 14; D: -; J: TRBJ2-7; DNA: TGTGCCAGCAGCCGCAGGGGTCTCTCCTACGAGCAGTACTTC; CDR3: CASSRRGLSYEQYF
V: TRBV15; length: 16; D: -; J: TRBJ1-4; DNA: TGTGCCACCAGCGTACAAGATCGGGGGGAGGAGGAAAAACTGTTTTTT; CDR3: CATSVQDRGEEEKLFF
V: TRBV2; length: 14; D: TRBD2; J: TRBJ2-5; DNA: TGTGCCGATTCCCGACTAGCGGGAGGCGAGACCCAGTACTTC; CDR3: CADSRLAGGETQYF
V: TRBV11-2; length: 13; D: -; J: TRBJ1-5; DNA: TGTGCCAGCAGCTTAGTAACGGATCAGCCCCAGCATTTT; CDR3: CASSLVTDQPQHF
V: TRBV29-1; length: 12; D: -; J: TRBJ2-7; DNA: TGCAGCGTTGAAGATCCGGTCTACGAGCAGTACTTC; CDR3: CSVEDPVYEQYF
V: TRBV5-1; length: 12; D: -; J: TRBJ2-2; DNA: TGCGCCAGCAGCTTACAGACCGGGGAGCTGTTTTTT; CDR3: CASSLQTGELFF
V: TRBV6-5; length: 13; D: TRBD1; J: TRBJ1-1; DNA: TGTGCCAGCAGGATTACAGGGGGCACTGAAGCTTTCTTT; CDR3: CASRITGGTEAFF
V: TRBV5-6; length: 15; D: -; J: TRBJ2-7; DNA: TGTGCCAGCAGCGTTACAGGGCTTTTCTCCTACGAGCAGTACTTC; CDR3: CASSVTGLFSYEQYF
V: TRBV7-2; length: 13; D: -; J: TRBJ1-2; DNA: TGTGCCAGCAGCCCCTCGGACATGTATGGCTACACCTTC; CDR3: CASSPSDMYGYTF
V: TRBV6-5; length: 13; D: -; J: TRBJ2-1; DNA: TGTGCCAGCAGTTACTTTGCCGGGAATGAGCAGTTCTTC; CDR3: CASSYFAGNEQFF
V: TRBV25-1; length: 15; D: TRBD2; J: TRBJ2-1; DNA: TGTGCCAGCAGTTCACTAGCGGGAGGGCATAATGAGCAGTTCTTC; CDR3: CASSSLAGGHNEQFF
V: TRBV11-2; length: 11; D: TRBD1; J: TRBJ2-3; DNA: TGTGCCAGCACCCTGACAGGGGATAGGTATTTT; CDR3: CASTLTGDRYF
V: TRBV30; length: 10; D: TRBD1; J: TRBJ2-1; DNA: TGTGTCGCCAGGGGGAATGAGCAGTTCTTC; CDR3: CVARGNEQFF
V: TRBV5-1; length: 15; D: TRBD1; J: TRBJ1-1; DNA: TGCGCCAGCAACCCCGGGACAGGGGCGGTCACTGAAGCTTTCTTT; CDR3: CASNPGTGAVTEAFF
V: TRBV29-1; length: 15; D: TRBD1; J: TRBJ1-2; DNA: TGCAGCGTAACCAGGGGGCAGGGCATCAACTATGGCTACACCTTC; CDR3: CSVTRGQGINYGYTF
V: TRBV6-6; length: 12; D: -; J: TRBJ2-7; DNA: TGTGCCAGCAGCTTAGCCCTCGGGGAGCAGTACTTC; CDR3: CASSLALGEQYF
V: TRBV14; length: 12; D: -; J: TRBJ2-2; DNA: TGTGCCAGCAGCCAAGCAGGCGGGGAGCTGTTTTTT; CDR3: CASSQAGGELFF
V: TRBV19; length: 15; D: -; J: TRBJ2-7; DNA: TGTGCCAGTAGTATACCAGCGGCCGACGTCTACGAGCAGTACTTC; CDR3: CASSIPAADVYEQYF
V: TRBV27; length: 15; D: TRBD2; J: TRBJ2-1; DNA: TGTGCCAGCAGTTCCGGGACTAGCGGGTACAATGAGCAGTTCTTC; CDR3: CASSSGTSGYNEQFF
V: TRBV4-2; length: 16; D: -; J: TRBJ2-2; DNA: TGTGCCAGCAGCCAGGTTCTCAGGGGGAACACCGGGGAGCTGTTTTTT; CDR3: CASSQVLRGNTGELFF
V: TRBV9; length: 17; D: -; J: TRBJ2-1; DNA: TGTGCCAGCAGCGTAGCTTCACTACCGAGCTCCTACAATGAGCAGTTCTTC; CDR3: CASSVASLPSSYNEQFF
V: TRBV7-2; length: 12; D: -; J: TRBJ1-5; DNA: TGTGCCAGCAGCTCCCCCGGGCAGCCCCAGCATTTT; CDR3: CASSSPGQPQHF
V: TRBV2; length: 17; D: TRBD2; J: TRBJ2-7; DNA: TGTGCCAGCAGTGAAAGACTAGCGGGTACTAGCTCCTACGAGCAGTACTTC; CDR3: CASSERLAGTSSYEQYF
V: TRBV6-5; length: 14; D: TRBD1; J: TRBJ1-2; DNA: TGTGCCAGCAGGGGACAGGGGGCGGGTCATGGCTACACCTTC; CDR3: CASRGQGAGHGYTF
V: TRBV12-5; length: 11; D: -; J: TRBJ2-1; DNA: TGTGCTAGTGGTTTATCCGATGAGCAGTTCTTC; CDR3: CASGLSDEQFF
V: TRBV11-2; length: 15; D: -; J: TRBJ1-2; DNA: TGTGCCAGCAGCTTGACCGGGACATTGAGGAATGGCTACACCTTC; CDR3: CASSLTGTLRNGYTF
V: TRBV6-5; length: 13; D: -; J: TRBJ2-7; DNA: TGTGTAGCAAGGAGGCAGGGGAGTTACGAGCAGTACTTC; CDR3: CVARRQGSYEQYF
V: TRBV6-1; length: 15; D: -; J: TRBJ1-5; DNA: TGTGCCAGCAGTGCCCGGAGGGGCAGCAATCAGCCCCAGCATTTT; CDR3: CASSARRGSNQPQHF
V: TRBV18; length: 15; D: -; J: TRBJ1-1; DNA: TGTGCCAGCTCACCTTTCGGACAGCTGAACACTGAAGCTTTCTTT; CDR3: CASSPFGQLNTEAFF
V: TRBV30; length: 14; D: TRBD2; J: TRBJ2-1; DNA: TGTGCCTGGAGTGGGACTAGCTCCTACAATGAGCAGTTCTTC; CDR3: CAWSGTSSYNEQFF
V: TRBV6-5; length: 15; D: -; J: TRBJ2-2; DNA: TGTGCCAGCAGACTTTGGCGGGGGAACACCGGGGAGCTGTTTTTT; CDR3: CASRLWRGNTGELFF
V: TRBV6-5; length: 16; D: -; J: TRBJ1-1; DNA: TGTGCCAGCAGTTACTCAGATTGGGGCGAGAACACTGAAGCTTTCTTT; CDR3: CASSYSDWGENTEAFF
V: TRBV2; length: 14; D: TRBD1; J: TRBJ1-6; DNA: TGTGCCAGCAGTAGGGACAGTTTGAATTCACCCCTCCACTTT; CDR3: CASSRDSLNSPLHF
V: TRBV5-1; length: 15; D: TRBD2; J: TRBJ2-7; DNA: TGCGCCAGCAGCTTGATCCTAGCGGGAGTTCCCGAGCAGTACTTC; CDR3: CASSLILAGVPEQYF